This TCR beta chain was identified in a study of T cell responses to AZD1222 COVID-19 vaccine. Points from the study as a whole: The study found Spike-specific TCR breadth and depth rose after two AZD1222 doses.

CDR3 length: 12 residues. V was shortened by 3 bases and J by 8 bases, with 7 bases between the two germline ends. To note about this clone: As yet, its antigen is unknown.

The protocol was immunoSEQ multiplex PCR, while the TCRdb copy is restricted to in-frame clones and leaves out a portion. This sample has around 100,000 clones; roughly 89% occur once, and the top ten carry more than 15%. The genes are TRBV12-3 or TRBV12-4 and TRBJ1-4, with no clear D. This material consisted of peripheral blood, taken on day 0 of AZD1222 vaccination. The clonotype comes from an adult in good health. DNA of the CDR3: TGTGCCAGCAGTTTTAGCTACGAAAAACTGTTTTTT. Its translation is CASSFSYEKLFF.